The entry below describes one TCR beta chain. This clonotype occurred many times. What this receptor recognizes is not known. No much larger clone is present one base from it, and per-base qualities are unavailable. A case-control design nested within a healthcare worker cohort in London, UK, was used, with weekly nasopharyngeal swab PCR tests and blood sampling performed. Healthcare workers were recruited during the week of the UK lockdown, between 23 and 31 March 2020, and followed weekly for up to roughly 15 weeks. V is pared back by 2 bases and J by 2 bases, with 6 bases lying between the germline termini. As encoded in the germline V gene (reference sequence), CDR1 is MNHNY while CDR2 is SVGAGI. Including the terminal cysteine and phenylalanine, the CDR3 comprises 13 residues. The DNA shown is the 39-base CDR3, in frame from base 1. These data are taken from a study of early T cells in non-severe SARS-CoV-2 infection listed by TCRdb under 2021. General notes on the study: TCR sequencing used bulk RNA from unsorted whole blood, so alpha and beta chains could not be paired. Paper-wide results and their limitations: Matching against VDJdb was skewed toward anti-spike CD8 responses, likely underestimated virus-specific expansions, and missed private and CD4 specificities.

Library prep was done by 5' RACE. The listed sequencing device is NextSeq 500. The TCR library protocol attached unique molecular identifiers to individual cDNA molecules to correct for sequencing error and PCR bias. Both TCR alpha and beta chains were sequenced, and tight co-correlation was observed between alpha and beta sequence abundances in each sample. The authors processed their data as follows. Decombinator V4 was used to annotate the V gene, J gene and CDR3 of the TCR sequences. TCRs were defined as expanded if a significant change between any two time points was detected under a Poisson model with p below 0.0001. TCR abundances were normalised to the total number of TCRs sequenced in each sample and reported as counts per million. TRAV1-2 paired with TRAJ12, TRAJ20 or TRAJ33 defined MAIT TCRs, while TRAV10 paired with TRAJ18 defined iNKT TCRs. VDJdb, accessed 1 November 2021, was searched for CMV, EBV and SARS-CoV-2 annotated TCRs, excluding TCRs annotated for multiple antigens. TCRdb trimmed public reads at Q25 via fastp, called clones via MiXCR and kept in-frame beta chains. Duplicate CDR3 protein sequences are folded into a single record with the most common DNA and genes. TCRdb, rather than the study authors, made the V and J calls. The sample includes about 70,000 distinct CDR3 sequences, with roughly 4.8% observed a single time. The leading ten clones occupy 3.5% to 4% of the sample.

The rearranged segments are TRBV6-6 and TRBJ1-2; no D segment can be confidently identified. Sequences were derived from whole blood, sampled at baseline. The receptor comes from an adult who was a healthcare worker with PCR-confirmed SARS-CoV-2 infection or an uninfected control (not recorded which). The donor label of this sample is uncertain. In nucleotide form, the sequence is TGTGCCAGCAGTTACGGGCAAAACTATGGCTACACCTTC. Its protein is CASSYGQNYGYTF.